Shown below are 8 T cell receptor beta chains from a single sample sequenced in a study of identical twins. TCRdb redid the calling of the 5' RACE reads with MiXCR, one entry per CDR3 protein. Found here are 400,000 to 600,000 distinct CDR3 sequences, around 24% of them singletons; the top ten hold around 0.5%. The same sample was also used in a study of yellow fever vaccine responses in identical twins.

What was sequenced was CD4+ T cells sorted from blood. The receptor source for this set is a woman aged 18 to 35 in good health.

In its sample, this clonotype was seen a few times. The chain combines TRBV20-1 with TRBJ2-1, with D maybe TRBD1 (7 bases). Trimming cost V 6 bases and J 7 bases, with 19 bases left between them. This CDR3 has 14 residues. Germline V gives CDR1 DFQATT, CDR2 SNEGSKA (reference sequence). CDR3 nucleotides: TGCAGTGCCGAAGGAGGGGGCCCGGGGAATGAGCAGTTCTTC. It specifies CSAEGGGPGNEQFF.

In its sample, this clonotype was seen many times. V gene TRBV15 combines with J gene TRBJ2-1; 9 bases are a match to TRBD2. This CDR3 has 16 amino acids. Germline V gives CDR1 LNHNV, CDR2 YYDKDF (reference sequence). The trim removed 3 bases at V and 7 bases at J, leaving 10 bases unmatched. CDR3 region: CATSRRAGGAENEQFF. The CDR3 coding sequence is TGTGCCACCAGCAGGCGAGCGGGAGGCGCTGAAAATGAGCAGTTCTTC.

J is TRBJ1-2 and V is TRBV11-2; TRBD1 aligns across 7 bases. Trimming removed 6 bases from V and 12 bases from J; junction bases left unmatched: 13. The CDR3 sequence is 13 residues long. The germline gives CDR1 SGHAT, CDR2 FQNNGV. CDR3 coding DNA: TGTGCCAGCAGAAAGACAGGGAATCCCCCCCACACCTTC. Translated, it gives CASRKTGNPPHTF.

V gene TRBV10-3 combines with J gene TRBJ2-1; the match to TRBD2 covers 11 bases. Germline lookup yields CDR1 ENHRY and CDR2 SYGVKD. The length of the CDR3 is 18 residues. V gave up 6 bases and J gave up 8 bases; unmatched junction bases: 18. CDR3 protein: CAISGPLAGGRSGYEQFF. CDR3 DNA: TGTGCCATCAGCGGCCCTCTAGCGGGGGGCCGAAGCGGGTATGAGCAGTTCTTC.

The chain uses TRBV12-3 or TRBV12-4 and TRBJ1-2; D possibly corresponds to TRBD1 (6 bases). V lost 5 bases to trimming and J lost 6 bases, with 13 bases between them. The CDR3 sequence is 13 residues long. Here the CDR3 DNA reads TGTGCCAGCAGTCCCAGGGGAAACAATGGCTACACCTTC. This sequence encodes CASSPRGNNGYTF.

This clonotype was observed a handful of times. The genes are TRBV27 and TRBJ2-1; D gene ambiguous. The CDR3 extends over 16 amino acids. From germline, CDR1 is MNHEY and CDR2 SMNVEV (reference sequence). Trimming removed 3 bases at V and 0 bases at J, with 12 bases between. The CDR3 DNA sequence: TGTGCCAGCAGTTTCGACACACATAGCTCCTACAATGAGCAGTTCTTC. It specifies CASSFDTHSSYNEQFF.

This clonotype was recorded a few times. The chain combines TRBV6-1 with TRBJ2-2, with TRBD1 matching 9 bases. Germline V gene sequence: CDR1 MNHNS, CDR2 SASEGT. The CDR3 covers 15 residues. Losses at the gene ends were 8 bases for V and 7 bases for J; bases not matched to a gene: 11. The CDR3 loop is CASLRGTGRSGELFF. The CDR3 region has the DNA TGTGCCAGCCTAAGAGGGACAGGGAGGAGCGGGGAGCTGTTTTTT.

The gene calls are TRBV12-3 or TRBV12-4 and TRBJ1-2; D is unresolved. V was pared by 6 bases and J by 0 bases, with 8 bases between. The CDR3 has 13 residues. CDR3 DNA sequence: TGTGCCAGCAGCCCTCTCGCTAACTATGGCTACACCTTC. Its protein product is CASSPLANYGYTF.